These 21 T cell receptor beta chains came from one sample sequenced in a study of blood T cell repertoires in COVID-19 (dated by TCRdb to 2019 to 2021). Library construction relied on the immunoSEQ multiplex PCR assay. Drawn from immuneACCESS, this table holds only the in-frame rearrangements with V and J called that TCRdb kept. Clones are partly lost; checked studies trace under half to an unresolved V gene and leave the rest unexplained. A total of a few hundred thousand clones appear in this sample, about 87% of them only once. The ten largest clones capture about 4% of the sample. Sequenced material: peripheral blood. These receptor sequences come from a man aged 60-69 years who had recovered from COVID-19.

The rearrangement joins TRBV6-5 to TRBJ2-7, with D tentatively TRBD1 (5 bases). Trimming stripped 1 base from V and 7 bases from J, with 14 bases between. CDR1 is MNHEY, CDR2 SVGAGI, per germline. This CDR3 has 14 residues. Here the CDR3 reads CASSYFYGAPEQYF. CDR3 bases: TGTGCCAGCAGTTACTTTTATGGGGCGCCTGAGCAGTACTTC.

The chain couples TRBV19 to TRBJ2-2; D might be TRBD1 (6 bases). The CDR3 is made up of 16 amino acids. Germline V lookup: CDR1 LNHDA, CDR2 SQIVND (reference sequence). Between the trimmed V and J ends, which lost 7 bases and 6 bases, there was a span of 21 bases. The CDR3 bases are TGTGCCAGTACCCCGGACAGCTACGGGTGGTCCGGGGAGCTGTTTTTT. Translation gives CASTPDSYGWSGELFF.

V usage is TRBV7-8 and J usage is TRBJ1-2, with D maybe TRBD1 (6 bases). CDR1 is SGHVS and CDR2 is FQNEAQ in the germline V gene. Trimming removed 1 base at V and 1 base at J, with 7 bases between. The CDR3 extends over 14 amino acids. The CDR3 loop reads CASSLDRDNYGYTF. The CDR3 DNA sequence: TGTGCCAGCAGCTTAGACAGGGATAACTATGGCTACACCTTC.

This rearrangement joins TRBV6-5 to TRBJ1-1, with unresolved D. The CDR3 extends over 15 amino acids. With 5 bases removed from V and 2 bases from J, the gap between germline ends came to 15 bases. The germline gives CDR1 MNHEY, CDR2 SVGAGI. The CDR3: CASSPVRGLNTEAFF. CDR3 bases: TGTGCCAGCAGTCCGGTAAGAGGGCTCAACACTGAAGCTTTCTTT.

This sequence joins TRBV11-3 and TRBJ2-1; 8 bases line up with TRBD2. Germline loops: CDR1 SGHNT, CDR2 YENEEA. V shed 5 bases and J 9 bases; nucleotides not matched to a gene: 18. CDR3 length: 17 residues. CDR3 nucleotides: TGTGCCAGCAGCGGGGGTACGGCGGGGGGAGGATTCGGTGAGCAGTTCTTC. Its translation is CASSGGTAGGGFGEQFF. Looking up the rest from reference TRBV11-3 and TRBJ2-1 gives the full variable domain: EAGVVQSPRYKIIEKKQPVAFWCNPISGHNTLYWYLQNLGQGPELLIRYENEEAVDDSQLPKDRFSAERLKGVDSTLKIQPAELGDSAVYLCASSGGTAGGGFGEQFFGPGTRLTVL.

V and J are TRBV30 and TRBJ1-2; 8 nucleotides line up with TRBD1. Germline V lookup: CDR1 GTSNPN, CDR2 SVGIG (reference sequence). The length of the CDR3 is 14 residues. Losses at the gene ends were 3 bases for V and 4 bases for J; bases not matched to a gene: 7. The CDR3 DNA reads as TGTGCCTGGAGGGGTATCACAGGGGGCTATGGCTACACCTTC. Translating it yields CAWRGITGGYGYTF.

The chain couples TRBV5-1 to TRBJ2-7; TRBD1 aligns across 7 bases. The CDR3 extends over 15 amino acids. Per germline, CDR1 SGHRS and CDR2 YFSETQ. J gave up 6 bases and V 5 bases, and 14 bases lay outside the gene matches. The CDR3: CASSGGQAALGEQYF. CDR3 nucleotides: TGCGCCAGCAGTGGAGGACAGGCGGCCTTGGGCGAGCAGTACTTC.

V is TRBV5-1 and J is TRBJ2-5, with D perhaps TRBD2 (7 bases). The CDR3 runs 13 residues. Germline loops: CDR1 SGHRS, CDR2 YFSETQ. Trimming removed 4 bases from V and 5 bases from J, with 12 bases in between. The CDR3 sequence: CASSGGALETQYF. The CDR3 DNA is TGCGCCAGCAGCGGGGGGGCCCTTGAGACCCAGTACTTC.

The V and J genes are TRBV4-1 and TRBJ2-1; the D gene is possibly TRBD1 (6 bases). Germline V gene lookup returns CDR1 MGHRA and CDR2 YSYEKL. This CDR3 spans 16 amino acids. Between the trimmed V and J ends, which lost 3 bases and 1 base, there was a span of 13 bases. The CDR3 DNA reads TGCGCCAGCAGCCATCTTTCCACAGGGTCCTACAATGAGCAGTTCTTC. This gives the protein CASSHLSTGSYNEQFF.

This clone has only one observation. The chain has TRBV10-3 and TRBJ2-5; a weak D match, TRBD2 (6 bases). Trimming took off 7 bases at V and 5 bases at J, with 11 bases between the two ends. Germline assignment: CDR1 ENHRY and CDR2 SYGVKD. This CDR3 comprises 12 residues. The CDR3 nucleotides are TGTGCCATCAATGGCGGGGAGGAGACCCAGTACTTC. Translating gives CAINGGEETQYF.

This clone was found once. The rearrangement uses TRBV15 and TRBJ2-2; 8 nucleotides agree with TRBD1. The V segment lost 2 bases and the J segment 0 bases; nucleotides outside the gene matches: 2. There are 16 residues in the CDR3. Per germline, CDR1 LNHNV and CDR2 YYDKDF (reference sequence). The CDR3 is CATSRKGQANTGELFF. CDR3 coding DNA: TGTGCCACCAGCAGAAAGGGACAGGCGAACACCGGGGAGCTGTTTTTT.

This chain links TRBV19 with TRBJ2-7, with D perhaps TRBD2 (6 bases). The CDR3 runs to 14 residues. Germline CDR1 LNHDA, CDR2 SQIVND (reference sequence). The ends were cut back, 3 bases at V and 4 bases at J, with 13 bases in the middle. The CDR3 DNA reads TGTGCCAGTAGTATCGGTTTCGGGGGTTACGAGCAGTACTTC. As protein: CASSIGFGGYEQYF.

The chain links TRBV7-2 to TRBJ2-6, with TRBD1 as a possible D gene (6 bases). Trimming stripped 0 bases from V and 0 bases from J, with 15 bases between. The CDR3 runs 19 residues. CDR1 and CDR2 from the germline V gene are SGHTA and FQGNSA. Here the CDR3 DNA reads TGTGCCAGCAGCTTAGCGGGGGCAGGGCCCGGCTCTGGGGCCAACGTCCTGACTTTC. It codes for CASSLAGAGPGSGANVLTF.

The chain uses TRBV4-1 and TRBJ1-5; 8 bases align to TRBD1. The CDR3 is made up of 17 amino acids. After removal of 1 base from V and 3 bases from J, the junction contained 8 bases not matched to a gene. Germline V gene data show CDR1 as MGHRA and CDR2 as YSYEKL. The DNA for the CDR3 is TGCGCCAGCAGCCAAGTGTTGGGACAGGCCTTCAATCAGCCCCAGCATTTT. Encoded protein: CASSQVLGQAFNQPQHF.

This clone occurred once. This rearrangement joins TRBV12-3 or TRBV12-4 to TRBJ2-7; the D is unclear. Trimming cost V 4 bases and J 2 bases, with 6 bases left between them. This CDR3 has 12 amino acids. This CDR3 is CASSSLAYEQYF. The CDR3 coding sequence is TGTGCCAGCAGTTCCCTAGCCTACGAGCAGTACTTC.

The chain recombines TRBV5-1 with TRBJ2-3; 8 bases fit TRBD2. The V and J ends lost 4 bases and 4 bases, in that order; junction bases with no gene match: 5. The CDR3 has 14 residues. Germline CDR1 reads SGHRS; CDR2 reads YFSETQ. CDR3 bases: TGCGCCAGCAGCACGGCGGGGGGAGCAGATACGCAGTATTTT. This translates into CASSTAGGADTQYF.

The chain is built from TRBV7-9 and TRBJ1-4; 8 bases line up with TRBD1. Per germline, CDR1 SEHNR and CDR2 FQNEAQ (reference sequence). The CDR3 totals 14 residues. V dropped 5 bases and J dropped 6; count of bases not matched to a gene: 5. CDR3 bases: TGTGCCAGCAGCGTCGACAGGGGTGATGAAAAACTGTTTTTT. It encodes CASSVDRGDEKLFF.

The rearrangement uses TRBV7-2 and TRBJ1-2; the D gene is possibly TRBD1 (6 bases). Per germline, CDR1 SGHTA and CDR2 FQGNSA. The ends were cut back, 1 base at V and 4 bases at J, with 19 bases in the middle. The CDR3 has 17 residues. In nucleotides, the CDR3 is TGTGCCAGCAGCTTAGGGGACACTCACGCGTCTGCCTATGGCTACACCTTC. Encoded protein: CASSLGDTHASAYGYTF.

The chain recombines TRBV5-4 with TRBJ1-1; TRBD1 aligns across 11 bases. With 4 bases clipped from V and 4 bases from J, the junction kept 6 bases outside the gene matches. The CDR3 totals 15 residues. The V gene's germline CDR1 is SGHNT and CDR2 YYREEE (reference sequence). The DNA of the CDR3 is TGTGCCAGCAGCAGATCCGGGACAGGGGGCACTGAAGCTTTCTTT. This codes for CASSRSGTGGTEAFF.

J is TRBJ2-3 and V is TRBV6-2 or TRBV6-3; D remains unclear. V was cut by 5 bases and J by 2 bases, with 17 bases left in between. Germline V gene lookup returns CDR1 MNHEY and CDR2 SVGEGT. The CDR3 is 16 amino acids. The CDR3: CASSPVAVRNTDTQYF. CDR3 bases: TGTGCCAGCAGTCCCGTAGCTGTCCGGAACACAGATACGCAGTATTTT.

The chain couples TRBV6-5 to TRBJ2-1, with a tentative D call TRBD1 (6 bases). Trimming removed 2 bases from V and 8 bases from J, with 19 bases in between. CDR1 is MNHEY and CDR2 is SVGAGI in the germline V gene. The CDR3 is 16 amino acids. The CDR3 is CASSYASTGLFDEQFF. The CDR3 DNA sequence: TGTGCCAGCAGTTACGCCTCGACAGGACTGTTTGATGAGCAGTTCTTC.